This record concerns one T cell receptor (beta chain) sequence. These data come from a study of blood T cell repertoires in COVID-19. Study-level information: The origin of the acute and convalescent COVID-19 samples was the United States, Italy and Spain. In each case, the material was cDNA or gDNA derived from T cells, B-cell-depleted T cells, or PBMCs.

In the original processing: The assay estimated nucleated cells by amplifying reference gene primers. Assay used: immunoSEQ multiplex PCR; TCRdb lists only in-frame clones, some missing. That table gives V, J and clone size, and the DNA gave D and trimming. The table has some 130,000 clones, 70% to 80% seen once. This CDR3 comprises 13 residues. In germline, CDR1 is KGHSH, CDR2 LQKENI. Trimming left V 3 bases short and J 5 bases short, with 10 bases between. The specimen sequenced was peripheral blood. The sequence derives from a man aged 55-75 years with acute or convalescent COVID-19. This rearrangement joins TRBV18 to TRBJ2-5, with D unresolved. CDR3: CASSPALVETQYF. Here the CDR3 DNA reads TGTGCCAGCTCACCGGCCCTGGTGGAGACCCAGTACTTC.